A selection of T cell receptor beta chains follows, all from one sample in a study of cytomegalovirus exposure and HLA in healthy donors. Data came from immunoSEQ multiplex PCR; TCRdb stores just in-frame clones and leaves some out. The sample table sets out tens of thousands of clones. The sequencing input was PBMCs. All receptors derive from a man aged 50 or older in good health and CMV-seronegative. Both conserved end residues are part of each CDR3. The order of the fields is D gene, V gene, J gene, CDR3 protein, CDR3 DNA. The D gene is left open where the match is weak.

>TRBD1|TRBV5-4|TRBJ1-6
CASSAGGQTYNSPLHF
TGTGCCAGCAGTGCAGGGGGCCAAACCTATAATTCACCCCTCCACTTT
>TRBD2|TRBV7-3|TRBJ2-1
CASSPASGLAEINERFF
TGTGCCAGCAGCCCCGCCTCCGGACTAGCGGAAATCAATGAGCGGTTCTTC
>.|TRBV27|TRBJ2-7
CASSPRDFSYEQYF
TGTGCCAGCAGTCCAAGGGACTTCTCCTACGAGCAGTACTTC
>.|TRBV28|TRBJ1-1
CASTPSGADKAFF
TGTGCCAGCACCCCTTCAGGGGCAGATAAAGCTTTCTTT
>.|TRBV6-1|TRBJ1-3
CASSLGRENTIYF
TGTGCCAGCAGTCTAGGCCGGGAAAACACCATATATTTT
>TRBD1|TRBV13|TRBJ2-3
CASSAPGQGFTDTQYF
TGTGCCAGCAGCGCCCCGGGACAGGGATTTACAGATACGCAGTATTTT
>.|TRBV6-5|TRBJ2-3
CASRSPHTDTQYF
TGTGCCAGCAGGTCCCCACACACAGATACGCAGTATTTT
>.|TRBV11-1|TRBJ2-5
CASSPSGEETQYF
TGTGCCAGCAGCCCCAGCGGTGAAGAGACCCAGTACTTC
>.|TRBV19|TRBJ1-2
CASRIDRNYGYTF
TGTGCCAGTAGGATCGACAGGAACTATGGCTACACCTTC
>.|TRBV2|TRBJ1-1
CASSLTGGNTEAFF
TGTGCCAGCAGTCTGACAGGCGGGAACACTGAAGCTTTCTTT
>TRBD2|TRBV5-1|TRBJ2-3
CASSLASGVADTQYF
TGCGCCAGCAGCTTGGCTAGCGGGGTCGCAGATACGCAGTATTTT
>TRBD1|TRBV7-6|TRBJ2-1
CASSKGQGVYNEQFF
TGTGCCAGCAGCAAGGGACAGGGGGTCTACAATGAGCAGTTCTTC
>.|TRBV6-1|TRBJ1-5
CASSVQGINQPQHF
TGTGCCAGCAGTGTCCAGGGTATCAATCAGCCCCAGCATTTT